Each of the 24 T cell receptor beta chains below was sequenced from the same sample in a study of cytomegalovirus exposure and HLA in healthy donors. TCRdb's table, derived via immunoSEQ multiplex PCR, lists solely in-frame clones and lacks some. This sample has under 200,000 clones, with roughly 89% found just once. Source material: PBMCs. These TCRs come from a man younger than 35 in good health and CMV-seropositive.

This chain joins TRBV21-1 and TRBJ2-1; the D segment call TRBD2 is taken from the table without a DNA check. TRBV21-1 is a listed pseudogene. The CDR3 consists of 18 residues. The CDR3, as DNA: TGTGCCAGCAGCGCCTCGGGGACCGGGACTATACCCTACAATGAGCAGTTCTTC. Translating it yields CASSASGTGTIPYNEQFF.

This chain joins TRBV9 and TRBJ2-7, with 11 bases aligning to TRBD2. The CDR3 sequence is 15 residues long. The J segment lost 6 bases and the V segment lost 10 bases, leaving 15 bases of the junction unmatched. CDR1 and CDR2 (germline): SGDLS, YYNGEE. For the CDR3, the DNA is TGTGCCGGGAGACTAGCGGGGTCCCAGTCAGGCGAGCAGTACTTC. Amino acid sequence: CAGRLAGSQSGEQYF.

The CDR3 loop reads CASSYGQNTEAFF. CDR3 nucleotide sequence: TGTGCCAGCAGTTACGGGCAGAACACTGAAGCTTTCTTT. This sequence joins TRBV6-6 and TRBJ1-1; D gene unclear. The V gene's germline CDR1 is MNHNY and CDR2 SVGAGI (reference sequence). The CDR3 contains 13 residues. Deletions cut 2 bases from V and 1 base from J, with 5 bases between.

CDR3 sequence: CASSFSPTGGGQPQHF. The DNA of the CDR3 is TGCGCCAGCAGCTTTAGCCCGACAGGGGGCGGTCAGCCCCAGCATTTT. The V call is TRBV5-1, the J call TRBJ1-5, with 10 bases identical to TRBD1. V lost 2 bases and J lost 6; bases outside the gene matches: 8. The germline gives CDR1 SGHRS, CDR2 YFSETQ. The CDR3 has 16 residues. Full variable domain (outside the CDR3, taken from reference TRBV5-1 and TRBJ1-5): KAGVTQTPRYLIKTRGQQVTLSCSPISGHRSVSWYQQTPGQGLQFLFEYFSETQRNKGNFPGRFSGRQFSNSRSEMNVSTLELGDSALYLCASSFSPTGGGQPQHFGDGTRLSIL.

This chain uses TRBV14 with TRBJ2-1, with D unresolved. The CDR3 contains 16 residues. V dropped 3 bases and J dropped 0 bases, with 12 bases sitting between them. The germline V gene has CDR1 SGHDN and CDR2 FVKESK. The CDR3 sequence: CASSHNGLFSYNEQFF. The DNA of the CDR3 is TGTGCCAGCAGCCATAACGGGTTATTCTCCTACAATGAGCAGTTCTTC.

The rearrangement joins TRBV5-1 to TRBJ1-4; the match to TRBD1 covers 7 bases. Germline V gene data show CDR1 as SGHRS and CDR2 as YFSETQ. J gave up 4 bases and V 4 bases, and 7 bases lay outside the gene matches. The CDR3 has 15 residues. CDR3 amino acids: CASSLQTGSNEKLFF. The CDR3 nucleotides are TGCGCCAGCAGCCTTCAGACAGGGAGTAATGAAAAACTGTTTTTT.

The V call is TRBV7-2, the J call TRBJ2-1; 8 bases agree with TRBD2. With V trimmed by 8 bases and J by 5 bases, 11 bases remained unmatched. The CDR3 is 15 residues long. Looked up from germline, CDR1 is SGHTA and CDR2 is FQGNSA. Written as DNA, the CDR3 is TGTGCCAGCGACCGGTTAGCGGGGAGGAACAATGAGCAGTTCTTC. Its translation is CASDRLAGRNNEQFF.

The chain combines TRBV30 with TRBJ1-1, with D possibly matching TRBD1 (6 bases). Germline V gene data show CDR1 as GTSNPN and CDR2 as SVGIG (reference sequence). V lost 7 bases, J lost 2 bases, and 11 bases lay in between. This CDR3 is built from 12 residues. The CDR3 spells CASNRVNTEAFF. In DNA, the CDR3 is TGTGCCTCAAACAGGGTCAACACTGAAGCTTTCTTT.

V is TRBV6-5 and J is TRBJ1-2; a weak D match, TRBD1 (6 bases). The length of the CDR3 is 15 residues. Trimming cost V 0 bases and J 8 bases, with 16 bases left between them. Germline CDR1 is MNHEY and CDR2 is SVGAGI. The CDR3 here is CASSYSITGTFGYTF. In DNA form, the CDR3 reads TGTGCCAGCAGTTACTCGATAACAGGGACATTCGGCTACACCTTC.

The CDR3 DNA reads as TGCGCCAGCAGCCAAAACCCCCTCGGGACAGCTAATGAAAAACTGTTTTTT. Encoded protein: CASSQNPLGTANEKLFF. The rearrangement joins TRBV4-1 to TRBJ1-4; TRBD1 agrees at 7 bases. V gave up 2 bases and J gave up 3 bases; unmatched junction bases: 9. CDR3 length equals 17 residues. The germline V gene encodes CDR1 MGHRA and CDR2 YSYEKL.

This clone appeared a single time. The CDR3 nucleotides read TGTGCCAGTAGTGTCGGGGAGCATAGCAATCAGCCCCAGCATTTT. It is translated as CASSVGEHSNQPQHF. The gene calls are TRBV19 and TRBJ1-5; unclear D gene. CDR3 length: 15 residues. Between the trimmed V and J ends, which lost 5 bases and 0 bases, there was a span of 11 bases. Germline V gene sequence: CDR1 LNHDA, CDR2 SQIVND (reference sequence). Looking up the rest from reference TRBV19 and TRBJ1-5 gives the full variable domain: DGGITQSPKYLFRKEGQNVTLSCEQNLNHDAMYWYRQDPGQGLRLIYYSQIVNDFQKGDIAEGYSVSREKKESFPLTVTSAQKNPTAFYLCASSVGEHSNQPQHFGDGTRLSIL.

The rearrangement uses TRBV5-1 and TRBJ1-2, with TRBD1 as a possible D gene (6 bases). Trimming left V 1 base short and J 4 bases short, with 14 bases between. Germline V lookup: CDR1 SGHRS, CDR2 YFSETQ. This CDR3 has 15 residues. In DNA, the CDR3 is TGCGCCAGCAGCTTGTTTCAGGGGCGCGGCTATGGCTACACCTTC. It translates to CASSLFQGRGYGYTF.

The CDR3 DNA sequence: TGTGCCAGCAGTGAAGGACGGAGGACAGGGGGTCAGCCCCAGCATTTT. It translates to CASSEGRRTGGQPQHF. The chain is built from TRBV6-1 and TRBJ1-5, with 10 bases lining up with TRBD1. Germline values: CDR1 MNHNS, CDR2 SASEGT. Germline trimming cut 1 base from V and 6 bases from J; bases unmatched to any gene: 6. This CDR3 comprises 16 residues.

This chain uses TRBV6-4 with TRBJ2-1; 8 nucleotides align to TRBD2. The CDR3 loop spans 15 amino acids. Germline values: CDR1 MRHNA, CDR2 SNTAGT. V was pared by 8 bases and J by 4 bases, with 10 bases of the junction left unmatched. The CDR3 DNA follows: TGTGCCAGCTCCCCCGGGACTAGTGGTTACAATGAGCAGTTCTTC. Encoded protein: CASSPGTSGYNEQFF.

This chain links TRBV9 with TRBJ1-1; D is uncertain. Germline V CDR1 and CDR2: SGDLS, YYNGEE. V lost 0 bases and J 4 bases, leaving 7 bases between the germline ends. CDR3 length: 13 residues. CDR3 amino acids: CASSVATATEAFF. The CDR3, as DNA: TGTGCCAGCAGCGTAGCGACTGCCACTGAAGCTTTCTTT.

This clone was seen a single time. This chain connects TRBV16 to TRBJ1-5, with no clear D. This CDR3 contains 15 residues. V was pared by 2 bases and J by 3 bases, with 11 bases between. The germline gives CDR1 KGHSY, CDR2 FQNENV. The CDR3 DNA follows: TGTGCCAGCAGCCAACCCTACAGTTACAATCAGCCCCAGCATTTT. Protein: CASSQPYSYNQPQHF.

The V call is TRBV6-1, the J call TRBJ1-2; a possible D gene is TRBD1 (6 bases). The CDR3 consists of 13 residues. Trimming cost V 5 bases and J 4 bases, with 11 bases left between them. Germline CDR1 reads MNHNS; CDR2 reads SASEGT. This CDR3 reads CASSRQEFYGYTF. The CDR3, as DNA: TGTGCCAGCAGTAGACAGGAATTCTATGGCTACACCTTC.

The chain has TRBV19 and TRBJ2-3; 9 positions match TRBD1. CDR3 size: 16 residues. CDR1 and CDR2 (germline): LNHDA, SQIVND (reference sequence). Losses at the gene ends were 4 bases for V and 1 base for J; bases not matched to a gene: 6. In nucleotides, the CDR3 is TGTGCCAGTAGTAAACAGGGGGCTGGTGGCACAGATACGCAGTATTTT. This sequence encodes CASSKQGAGGTDTQYF.

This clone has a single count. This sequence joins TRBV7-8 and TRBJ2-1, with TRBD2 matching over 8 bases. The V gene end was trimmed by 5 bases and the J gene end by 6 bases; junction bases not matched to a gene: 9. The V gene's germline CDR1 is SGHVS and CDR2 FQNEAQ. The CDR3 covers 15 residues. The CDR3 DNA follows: TGTGCCAGCAGCCACGGCGGGACTAGGAGCAATGAGCAGTTCTTC. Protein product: CASSHGGTRSNEQFF.

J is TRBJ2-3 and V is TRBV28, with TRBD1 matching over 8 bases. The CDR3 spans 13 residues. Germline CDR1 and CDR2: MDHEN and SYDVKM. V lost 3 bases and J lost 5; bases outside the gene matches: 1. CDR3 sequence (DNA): TGTGCCAGCAGTTTCAGGGGGCGAGATACGCAGTATTTT. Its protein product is CASSFRGRDTQYF. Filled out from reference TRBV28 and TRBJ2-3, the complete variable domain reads DVKVTQSSRYLVKRTGEKVFLECVQDMDHENMFWYRQDPGLGLRLIYFSYDVKMKEKGDIPEGYSVSREKKERFSLILESASTNQTSMYLCASSFRGRDTQYFGPGTRLTVL.

This CDR3 reads CATSRDIAGGSGQFF. The CDR3 coding sequence is TGTGCCACCAGCAGAGATATAGCGGGAGGGTCCGGGCAGTTCTTC. The rearrangement links TRBV15 to TRBJ2-1, with 11 bases fitting TRBD2. V dropped 0 bases and J dropped 12; count of bases not matched to a gene: 7. The germline V gene has CDR1 LNHNV and CDR2 YYDKDF (reference sequence). The CDR3 spans 15 residues.

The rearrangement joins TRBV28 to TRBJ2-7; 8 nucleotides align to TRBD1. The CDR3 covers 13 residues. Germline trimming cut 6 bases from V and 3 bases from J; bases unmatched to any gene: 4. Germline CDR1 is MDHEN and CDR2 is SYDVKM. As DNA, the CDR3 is TGTGCCAGCAGGACAGGGGAAGACTACGAGCAGTACTTC. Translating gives CASRTGEDYEQYF.

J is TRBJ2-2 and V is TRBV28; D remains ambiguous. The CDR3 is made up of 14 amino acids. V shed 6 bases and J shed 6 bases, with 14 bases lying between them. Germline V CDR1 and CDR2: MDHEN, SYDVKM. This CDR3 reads CASSPMTTPGELFF. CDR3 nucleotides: TGTGCCAGCAGCCCCATGACAACTCCCGGGGAGCTGTTTTTT.

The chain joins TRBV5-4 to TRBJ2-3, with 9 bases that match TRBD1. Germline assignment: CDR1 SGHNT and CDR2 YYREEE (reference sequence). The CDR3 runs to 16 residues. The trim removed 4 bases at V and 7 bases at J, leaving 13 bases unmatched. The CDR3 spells CASSQLPGQGHNTQYF. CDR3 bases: TGTGCCAGCAGCCAACTACCGGGACAGGGACATAATACGCAGTATTTT.